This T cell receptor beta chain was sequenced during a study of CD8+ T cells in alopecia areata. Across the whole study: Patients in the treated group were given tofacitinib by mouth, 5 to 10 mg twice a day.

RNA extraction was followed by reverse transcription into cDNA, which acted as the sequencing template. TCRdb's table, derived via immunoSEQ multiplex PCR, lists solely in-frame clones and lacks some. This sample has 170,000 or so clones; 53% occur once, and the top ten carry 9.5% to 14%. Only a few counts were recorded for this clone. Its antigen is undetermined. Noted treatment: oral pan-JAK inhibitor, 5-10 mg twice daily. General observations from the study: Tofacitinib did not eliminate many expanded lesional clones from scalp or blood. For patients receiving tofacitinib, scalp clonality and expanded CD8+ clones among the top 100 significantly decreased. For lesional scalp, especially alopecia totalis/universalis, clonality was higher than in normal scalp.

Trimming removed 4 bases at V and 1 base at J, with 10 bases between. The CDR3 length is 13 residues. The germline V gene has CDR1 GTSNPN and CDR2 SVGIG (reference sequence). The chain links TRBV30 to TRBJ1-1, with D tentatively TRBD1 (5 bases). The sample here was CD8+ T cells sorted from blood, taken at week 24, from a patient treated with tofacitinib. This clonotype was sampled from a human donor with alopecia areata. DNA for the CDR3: TGTGCCTGGAAGGCAGGGAGGAACACTGAAGCTTTCTTT. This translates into CAWKAGRNTEAFF.